The 31 T cell receptor beta chains below were found in one sample sequenced in a study of regulatory T cells in long-lasting Graves disease. The time point was: persistent/refractory GD, antithyroid drugs over 5 years with positive TRAb. Scientists built the TCR library using RNA that was extracted from PBMCs. Arm-PCR with iRepertoire HTBI primers amplified the CDR3 regions for these TCR beta libraries. TCRdb reanalysed the multiplex PCR reads using MiXCR and keeps one entry per CDR3 protein. This repertoire shows fewer than 400,000 distinct CDR3 sequences, roughly 21% found once; its top ten account for roughly 29%. Here the sequenced sample was peripheral blood mononuclear cells (PBMCs), taken when the disease was refractory, from a patient treated with antithyroid drugs. The receptors come from a female donor with Graves disease.

This rearrangement joins TRBV7-8 to TRBJ2-1; TRBD2 matches 8 bases. Germline V gene lookup returns CDR1 SGHVS and CDR2 FQNEAQ. J lost 3 bases, V lost 2 bases, and 3 bases had no gene match. CDR3 length equals 15 residues. The CDR3: CASSLIAGFYNEQFF. The CDR3 nucleotides read TGTGCCAGCAGCTTAATAGCGGGGTTCTACAATGAGCAGTTCTTC.

The chain links TRBV2 to TRBJ2-1; the D gene is possibly TRBD1 (6 bases). Trimming took off 4 bases at V and 1 base at J, with 8 bases between the two ends. Germline V gives CDR1 SNHLY, CDR2 FYNNEI. CDR3 length: 14 amino acids. CDR3 sequence (DNA): TGTGCCAGCAGTGTAGGGGGATCCTACAATGAGCAGTTCTTC. It translates to CASSVGGSYNEQFF.

There are many counts of this clonotype. The rearrangement links TRBV20-1 to TRBJ1-5; 10 bases are shared with TRBD1. CDR1 DFQATT and CDR2 SNEGSKA come from the germline V gene (reference sequence). J gave up 2 bases and V 6 bases, and 4 bases lay outside the gene matches. This CDR3 comprises 14 residues. In DNA form, the CDR3 reads TGCAGTGCCTTGGACAGGGGGGGCAATCAGCCCCAGCATTTT. It codes for CSALDRGGNQPQHF.

The sample holds a few counts of this clonotype. The V call is TRBV28, the J call TRBJ2-7, with TRBD2 matching 7 bases. J was trimmed by 7 bases and V by 1 base; bases with no gene match: 19. Looked up from germline, CDR1 is MDHEN and CDR2 is SYDVKM. CDR3 length: 18 residues. The CDR3 DNA sequence: TGTGCCAGCAGTTTATCTTTTGGGTCGGGACTATTCTTTTCGGAGCAGTACTTC. Translating it yields CASSLSFGSGLFFSEQYF.

This rearrangement joins TRBV7-2 to TRBJ2-2, with 7 bases that match TRBD1. Germline-derived CDR1 and CDR2 are SGHTA and FQGNSA. The CDR3 length is 15 residues. V lost 5 bases, J lost 6 bases, and 9 bases stayed unmatched. CDR3 coding DNA: TGTGCCAGCAGCCACCGACAGGGATATGCCGGGGAGCTGTTTTTT. Translated: CASSHRQGYAGELFF.

This clonotype appeared a few times. V is TRBV19 and J is TRBJ1-2; D is possibly TRBD1 (5 bases). V was shortened by 5 bases and J by 6 bases, with 10 bases between the two germline ends. This CDR3 is built from 12 residues. Germline assignment: CDR1 LNHDA and CDR2 SQIVND (reference sequence). The CDR3 DNA sequence: TGTGCCAGTAGTTTCTGGGGACATGGCTACACCTTC. Amino acids: CASSFWGHGYTF.

This clonotype has ten or more counts. This rearrangement joins TRBV11-3 to TRBJ1-2; D ambiguous. Trimming took off 3 bases at V and 8 bases at J, with 13 bases between the two ends. The germline V gene encodes CDR1 SGHNT and CDR2 YENEEA. The CDR3 covers 13 residues. This CDR3 is CASSFDRFSGYTF. The DNA for the CDR3 is TGTGCCAGCAGCTTCGACCGCTTTTCCGGCTACACCTTC.

This clonotype has a count of ten or more. V is TRBV24-1 and J is TRBJ1-1, with D unclear. Germline V lookup: CDR1 KGHDR, CDR2 SFDVKD. The CDR3 sequence is 16 residues long. V shed 0 bases and J shed 0 bases, with 10 bases lying between them. CDR3 DNA: TGTGCCACCAGTGATTTGCTAGTAGCTCTGAACACTGAAGCTTTCTTT. This codes for CATSDLLVALNTEAFF.

This clonotype was counted ten times or more. This CDR3 reads CAWSVQASQPQHF. DNA for the CDR3: TGTGCCTGGAGTGTACAGGCGAGTCAGCCCCAGCATTTT. The genes are TRBV30 and TRBJ1-5; a weak D match, TRBD1 (5 bases). The germline V and J ends were trimmed by 0 bases and 6 bases, with 9 bases remaining between them. Germline V gene sequence: CDR1 GTSNPN, CDR2 SVGIG (reference sequence). This CDR3 has 13 amino acids. The whole variable domain, filled in from reference TRBV30 and TRBJ1-5, reads SQTIHQWPATLVQPVGSPLSLECTVEGTSNPNLYWYRQAAGRGLQLLFYSVGIGQISSEVPQNLSASRPQDRQFILSSKKLLLSDSGFYLCAWSVQASQPQHFGDGTRLSIL.

This chain links TRBV9 with TRBJ1-1, with D hard to call. The CDR3 sequence is 13 residues long. Trimming pared 2 bases from V and 3 bases from J, leaving 8 bases between. CDR1 is SGDLS, CDR2 YYNGEE, per germline. CDR3 DNA: TGTGCCAGCAGCGTTGGGTTGGACACTGAAGCTTTCTTT. This encodes CASSVGLDTEAFF.

This clonotype was counted many times. The genes are TRBV7-2 and TRBJ2-7; 10 nucleotides align to TRBD2. Germline loops: CDR1 SGHTA, CDR2 FQGNSA. The CDR3 has 15 amino acids. Unmatched junction bases numbered 9, after V lost 5 bases and J lost 5 bases. The CDR3 coding sequence is TGTGCCAGCAGCCGATTAGCGGGGGGTTTTAACGAGCAGTACTTC. Its translation: CASSRLAGGFNEQYF.

This clonotype was seen more than once but under ten times. This chain links TRBV30 with TRBJ1-5; 9 bases fit TRBD1. This CDR3 is 15 amino acids long. Per germline, CDR1 GTSNPN and CDR2 SVGIG (reference sequence). The V gene end was trimmed by 3 bases and the J gene end by 4 bases; junction bases not matched to a gene: 7. The CDR3 region has the DNA TGTGCCTGGAGCCAGGGACAGGGTCGAAATCAGCCCCAGCATTTT. This codes for CAWSQGQGRNQPQHF.

This clonotype was observed many times. The chain links TRBV5-1 to TRBJ2-5, with D unclear. CDR3 length equals 14 residues. Between the trimmed V and J ends, which lost 0 bases and 2 bases, there was a span of 8 bases. Germline V lookup: CDR1 SGHRS, CDR2 YFSETQ. DNA of the CDR3: TGCGCCAGCAGCTTGGCGACAAGTCAAGAGACCCAGTACTTC. Translated: CASSLATSQETQYF.

The chain joins TRBV3-1 to TRBJ2-2; TRBD2 matches at 14 bases. This CDR3 comprises 17 residues. The trim removed 1 base at V and 5 bases at J, leaving 3 bases unmatched. The germline CDR1 and CDR2 sequences are LGHDT and YNNKEL (reference sequence). The CDR3 nucleotides are TGTGCCAGCAGCCAAGGGACTAGCGGGGGGCGGACCGGGGAGCTGTTTTTT. Protein product: CASSQGTSGGRTGELFF.

The chain carries TRBV29-1 and TRBJ2-5; 10 nucleotides agree with TRBD1. The CDR3 loop spans 15 amino acids. The germline V gene encodes CDR1 SQVTM and CDR2 ANQGSEA. Written as DNA, the CDR3 is TGCAGTGCTCCAGCCGACAGGGGGCGCCCAGAGACCCAGTACTTC. Amino acids: CSAPADRGRPETQYF.

This clonotype was seen a few times. The chain employs TRBV5-1 and TRBJ1-2, with 7 bases identical to TRBD1. Unmatched junction bases numbered 16, after V lost 0 bases and J lost 8 bases. This CDR3 is built from 17 residues. Germline loops: CDR1 SGHRS, CDR2 YFSETQ. The CDR3 spells CASSLVRGQDWNGGYTF. In nucleotides, the CDR3 is TGCGCCAGCAGCTTGGTACGAGGACAGGACTGGAACGGAGGCTACACCTTC. The variable domain in full, with the rest retrieved from reference TRBV5-1 and TRBJ1-2, is KAGVTQTPRYLIKTRGQQVTLSCSPISGHRSVSWYQQTPGQGLQFLFEYFSETQRNKGNFPGRFSGRQFSNSRSEMNVSTLELGDSALYLCASSLVRGQDWNGGYTFGSGTRLTVV.

The chain couples TRBV27 to TRBJ2-3, with 9 nucleotides matching TRBD2. The junction had 4 bases not matched to a gene; V was cut back by 5 bases and J by 1 base. The CDR3 sequence is 15 residues long. In germline, CDR1 is MNHEY, CDR2 SMNVEV (reference sequence). The CDR3 is CASSHRTSGTDTQYF. The CDR3 region has the DNA TGTGCCAGCAGTCATCGGACTAGCGGCACAGATACGCAGTATTTT.

The chain recombines TRBV3-1 with TRBJ1-1, with D possibly matching TRBD1 (6 bases). V shed 1 base and J shed 2 bases, with 17 bases lying between them. The CDR3 sequence is 17 residues long. The V gene's germline CDR1 is LGHDT and CDR2 YNNKEL (reference sequence). In DNA form, the CDR3 reads TGTGCCAGCAGCCAAGGGGATGGGGGGCCTACAAACACTGAAGCTTTCTTT. Translation: CASSQGDGGPTNTEAFF.

This rearrangement joins TRBV7-9 to TRBJ1-4, with D uncertain. The CDR3 is made up of 15 amino acids. In germline, CDR1 is SEHNR, CDR2 FQNEAQ (reference sequence). Trimming stripped 5 bases from V and 8 bases from J, with 18 bases between. As DNA, the CDR3 is TGTGCCAGCAGCGGGAGTGGTCGGCGGGGAGAAAAACTGTTTTTT. Translating it yields CASSGSGRRGEKLFF. Filled out from reference TRBV7-9 and TRBJ1-4, the complete variable domain reads DTGVSQNPRHKITKRGQNVTFRCDPISEHNRLYWYRQTLGQGPEFLTYFQNEAQLEKSRLLSDRFSAERPKGSFSTLEIQRTEQGDSAMYLCASSGSGRRGEKLFFGSGTQLSVL.

The chain has TRBV7-9 and TRBJ1-1, with 8 bases lining up with TRBD1. This CDR3 has 15 residues. Germline assignment: CDR1 SEHNR and CDR2 FQNEAQ (reference sequence). The J segment lost 2 bases and the V segment lost 3 bases, leaving 5 bases of the junction unmatched. Written as DNA, the CDR3 is TGTGCCAGCAGCTTGCTCAGGGGGCGAAACACTGAAGCTTTCTTT. It specifies CASSLLRGRNTEAFF.

The J gene is TRBJ2-7, the V gene TRBV7-2, with no clear D. Germline V gene lookup returns CDR1 SGHTA and CDR2 FQGNSA. The V end lost 1 base, the J end lost 0 bases, and 7 bases lay between the germline ends. The CDR3 loop spans 14 amino acids. CDR3 in amino acids: CASSLGGFSYEQYF. The CDR3, as DNA: TGTGCCAGCAGCTTAGGTGGTTTCTCCTACGAGCAGTACTTC.

The CDR3 sequence is CASSYSRSIRSNQPQHF. DNA for the CDR3: TGTGCCAGCAGTTATTCTAGGTCCATAAGAAGCAATCAGCCCCAGCATTTT. The genes are TRBV6-2 or TRBV6-3 and TRBJ1-5; no definite D call. The V gene lost 3 bases and the J gene lost 1 base, with 16 bases spanning the gap. Per the germline V gene, CDR1 is MNHEY and CDR2 is SVGEGT. The CDR3 contains 17 residues.

The rearrangement links TRBV7-9 to TRBJ1-2; a weak D match, TRBD1 (5 bases). V shed 2 bases and J shed 6 bases, with 16 bases lying between them. Germline lookup yields CDR1 SEHNR and CDR2 FQNEAQ (reference sequence). CDR3 size: 15 residues. The CDR3 nucleotides are TGTGCCAGCAGCTTACAGGAGTCCAGGGTCCATGGCTACACCTTC. Protein product: CASSLQESRVHGYTF.

The rearrangement links TRBV6-1 to TRBJ2-5; 8 bases agree with TRBD2. Trimming took 8 bases from V and 0 from J; bases not matched to a gene: 11. Germline V gene data show CDR1 as MNHNS and CDR2 as SASEGT. This CDR3 is 16 amino acids long. Here the CDR3 DNA reads TGTGCCAGCGGGAGGCGGGGGGCTTCGTACCAAGAGACCCAGTACTTC. Protein product: CASGRRGASYQETQYF.

The chain is built from TRBV15 and TRBJ2-7; D might be TRBD1 or TRBD2, each matching 6 bases. Trimming cost V 0 bases and J 1 base, with 10 bases left between them. This CDR3 has 15 amino acids. Germline V lookup: CDR1 LNHNV, CDR2 YYDKDF (reference sequence). The CDR3 DNA reads TGTGCCACCAGCAGAGATGGGGGGCAATCCTACGAGCAGTACTTC. Its protein product is CATSRDGGQSYEQYF.

This clonotype was seen a few times. The CDR3 sequence is CASSLSTGATNSPLHF. Here the CDR3 DNA reads TGTGCCAGCAGTCTGTCGACAGGGGCTACAAATTCACCCCTCCACTTT. V and J are TRBV28 and TRBJ1-6, with TRBD1 matching over 8 bases. Unmatched junction bases numbered 10, after V lost 5 bases and J lost 7 bases. The CDR3 is 16 amino acids. The germline V gene has CDR1 MDHEN and CDR2 SYDVKM.

This clonotype was picked up many times. The chain links TRBV12-5 to TRBJ1-5; 10 nucleotides line up with TRBD1. This CDR3 contains 17 residues. Germline CDR1 is LGHNT and CDR2 is FRNRAP. Trimming at V came to 3 bases and at J to 5 bases, leaving 10 bases not matched to a gene. CDR3: CASGLRSDRGQYQPQHF. The CDR3 DNA is TGTGCTAGTGGTTTACGAAGCGACAGGGGGCAATATCAGCCCCAGCATTTT.

The rearrangement uses TRBV12-3 or TRBV12-4 and TRBJ1-6; D is unresolved. Trimming took 1 base from V and 13 from J, leaving 8 bases between them. This CDR3 comprises 12 residues. CDR3 nucleotide sequence: TGTGCCAGCAGTTTAGGGGCCCCCCCCCTCCACTTT. Protein sequence: CASSLGAPPLHF.

The J gene is TRBJ1-1, the V gene TRBV10-3, with 10 bases matching TRBD1. There are 16 residues in the CDR3. Germline lookup yields CDR1 ENHRY and CDR2 SYGVKD. V lost 3 bases and J lost 4; bases outside the gene matches: 8. Here the CDR3 DNA reads TGTGCCATCAGTGATTATGGGGACAGGGGAGGCACTGAAGCTTTCTTT. The encoded protein is CAISDYGDRGGTEAFF.

In this sample, this clonotype turned up a few times. This rearrangement joins TRBV30 to TRBJ2-7; no definite D call. The length of the CDR3 is 12 residues. The germline CDR1 and CDR2 sequences are GTSNPN and SVGIG (reference sequence). V was trimmed by 0 bases and J by 3 bases, leaving 6 bases between them. The CDR3 here is CAWSVLFYEQYF. The CDR3, as DNA: TGTGCCTGGAGTGTACTTTTCTACGAGCAGTACTTC.

This clonotype came up a few times. The rearrangement joins TRBV20-1 to TRBJ1-1; D not certain. Trimming took 6 bases from V and 2 from J, leaving 7 bases between them. The CDR3 runs 11 residues. The germline gives CDR1 DFQATT, CDR2 SNEGSKA (reference sequence). The CDR3 is CSAGANTEAFF. CDR3 DNA sequence: TGCAGTGCAGGCGCCAACACTGAAGCTTTCTTT.